This TCR beta chain was profiled in a study of cytomegalovirus exposure and HLA in healthy donors. The germline V gene has CDR1 SGHVS and CDR2 FQNEAQ. The trim removed 2 bases at V and 3 bases at J, leaving 7 bases unmatched. This CDR3 has 16 residues. It was with 60 Vbeta and 13 Jbeta primers that the PCR ran. Assay used: immunoSEQ multiplex PCR; TCRdb lists only in-frame clones, some missing. Of about 100,000 clones in the sample, around 80% were seen once. The gene calls are TRBV7-8 and TRBJ2-7, with 10 bases fitting TRBD1. Sequencing was carried out using PBMCs. The TCR sequence derives from a woman aged 55-69 years in good health and CMV-seronegative. The chain's CDR3 is CASSLKNGQGVYEQYF. CDR3 DNA sequence: TGTGCCAGCAGCTTAAAAAACGGACAGGGGGTCTACGAGCAGTACTTC.